This T cell receptor (beta chain) was identified in a study of cytomegalovirus exposure and HLA in healthy donors. General study findings and limits: The likely explanation for a cluster of highly shared sequence variants was sequencing artifact. In a later analysis, across HLA loci, associated TCR counts were highest for DRB1, lowest for HLA-C.

In regard to this clone: The target antigen is unknown.

Germline V gene sequence: CDR1 MNHNY, CDR2 SVGAGI (reference sequence). Trimming pared 2 bases from V and 1 base from J, leaving 9 bases between. This CDR3 contains 15 residues. 60 Vbeta and 13 Jbeta primers were used in PCR. The protocol was immunoSEQ multiplex PCR, while the TCRdb copy is restricted to in-frame clones and leaves out a portion. The sample carries roughly 170,000 clones, 80% recorded once. The V call is TRBV6-6, the J call TRBJ1-5; possible D gene TRBD1, 5 bases. The clonotype originates from a boy between 10 and 17 years old in good health and CMV-seronegative. The sequenced material came from PBMCs. The CDR3 DNA sequence: TGTGCCAGCAGTTACCGGGGGGTCAGCAATCAGCCCCAGCATTTT. It is translated as CASSYRGVSNQPQHF.